Listed below are T cell receptor beta chains from one sample, sequenced in a study of early T cells in non-severe SARS-CoV-2 infection. Each CDR3 protein gets one entry after TCRdb re-called the 5' RACE reads with MiXCR. The data contain 25,000 to 35,000 distinct CDR3 sequences, roughly 6.6% of them singletons. Sequenced: whole blood. The receptors come from an adult who was a healthcare worker with PCR-confirmed SARS-CoV-2 infection or an uninfected control (not recorded which). Both conserved end residues are part of each CDR3. The order of the fields is V gene, clone size, D gene, J gene, CDR3 protein, CDR3 DNA. D genes are given only for firm matches. Rows may omit the clone size; those that give it use once, few, many or a size class.

TRBV20-1,many,-,TRBJ2-3,CSARDWNTDTQYF,TGCAGTGCTAGGGACTGGAACACAGATACGCAGTATTTT
TRBV5-1,many,-,TRBJ2-1,CASSPTGPSGYNEQFF,TGCGCCAGCAGCCCAACCGGGCCTTCTGGGTACAATGAGCAGTTCTTC
TRBV12-2,many,-,TRBJ1-6,CASRLWGTLHF,TGTGCAAGTCGCTTATGGGGAACCCTCCACTTT
TRBV4-1,many,-,TRBJ1-6,CASSPTQGGSYNSPLHF,TGCGCCAGCAGCCCGACGCAGGGAGGCTCCTATAATTCACCCCTCCACTTT
TRBV5-4,many,-,TRBJ2-5,CASSSEGIQETQYF,TGTGCCAGCAGCTCAGAAGGAATTCAAGAGACCCAGTACTTC
TRBV29-1,few,-,TRBJ2-3,CSVEEVATDTQYF,TGCAGCGTTGAGGAGGTAGCCACAGATACGCAGTATTTT
TRBV6-2/TRBV6-3,-,TRBD2,TRBJ2-1,CASSYSASGNGLYNEQFF,TGTGCCAGCAGTTACTCTGCTAGCGGTAATGGATTATACAATGAGCAGTTCTTC
TRBV28,-,-,TRBJ2-1,CASSLSRPSYNEQFF,TGTGCCAGCAGTTTATCGAGGCCTAGCTACAATGAGCAGTTCTTC
TRBV19,many,-,TRBJ1-4,CASSPIEGREKLFF,TGTGCCAGTAGCCCTATTGAAGGTCGTGAAAAACTGTTTTTT
TRBV20-1,many,-,TRBJ1-2,CSASGLPRTGYTF,TGCAGTGCATCCGGCCTCCCCAGGACTGGCTACACCTTC
TRBV12-3/TRBV12-4,many,TRBD1,TRBJ2-3,CASSSPRGPGTDTQYF,TGTGCCAGCAGTTCCCCCAGGGGGCCAGGCACAGATACGCAGTATTTT
TRBV7-9,many,TRBD2,TRBJ2-7,CASSLAGGELYEQYF,TGTGCCAGCAGCTTAGCGGGAGGGGAACTTTACGAGCAGTACTTC
TRBV20-1,many,-,TRBJ2-7,CSAAFAGETYEQYF,TGCAGTGCTGCGTTTGCAGGGGAGACCTACGAGCAGTACTTC
TRBV20-1,many,TRBD1,TRBJ1-2,CSALREQGKGYTF,TGCAGTGCTCTCCGAGAACAGGGGAAAGGCTACACCTTC
TRBV18,many,-,TRBJ1-2,CASSPYGYGYTF,TGTGCCAGCTCACCATACGGCTATGGCTACACCTTC
TRBV12-3/TRBV12-4,many,-,TRBJ2-7,CASSSGFYEQYF,TGTGCCAGCAGTTCAGGGTTCTACGAGCAGTACTTC
TRBV2,many,-,TRBJ2-7,CASSVRVTSYEQYF,TGTGCCAGCAGTGTGCGAGTGACCTCCTACGAGCAGTACTTC
TRBV7-6,many,TRBD2,TRBJ2-7,CASSWRGNYEQYF,TGTGCCAGCAGCTGGCGGGGGAACTACGAGCAGTACTTC